This T cell receptor beta chain was identified during a study of T cells expressing NK-cell markers. TCRdb reanalyzed the 5' RACE reads and collapses them to one entry per CDR3 protein, without DNA. Its clone listing holds 550,000 or so distinct CDR3 sequences. The CDR3 runs to 18 residues. Germline values: CDR1 MNHNS, CDR2 SASEGT. This TCR derives from a man younger than 35 in good health. The sample comprised blood T cells: a sorted CD56 or NKG2C T cell subset, CD4+ or CD8+ T cells, or bulk PBMC T cells (not recorded which). J is TRBJ1-4 and V is TRBV6-1. CDR3 sequence: CASSVTTPDVPPTEKLFF.